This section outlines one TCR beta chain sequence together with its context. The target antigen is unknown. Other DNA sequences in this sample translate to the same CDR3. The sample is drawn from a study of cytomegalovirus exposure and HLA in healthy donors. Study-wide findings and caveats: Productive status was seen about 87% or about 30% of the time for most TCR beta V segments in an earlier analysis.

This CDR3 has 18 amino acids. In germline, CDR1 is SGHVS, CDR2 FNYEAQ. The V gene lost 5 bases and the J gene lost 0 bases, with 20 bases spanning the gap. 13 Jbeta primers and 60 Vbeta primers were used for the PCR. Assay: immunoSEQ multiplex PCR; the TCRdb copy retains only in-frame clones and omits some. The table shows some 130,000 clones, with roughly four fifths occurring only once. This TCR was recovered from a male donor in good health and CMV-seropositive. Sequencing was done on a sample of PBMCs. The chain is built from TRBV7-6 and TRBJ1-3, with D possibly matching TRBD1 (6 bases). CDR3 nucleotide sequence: TGTGCCAGCAGCCCAGGGTGGGGGCGAACTAACTCTGGAAACACCATATATTTT. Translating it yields CASSPGWGRTNSGNTIYF.